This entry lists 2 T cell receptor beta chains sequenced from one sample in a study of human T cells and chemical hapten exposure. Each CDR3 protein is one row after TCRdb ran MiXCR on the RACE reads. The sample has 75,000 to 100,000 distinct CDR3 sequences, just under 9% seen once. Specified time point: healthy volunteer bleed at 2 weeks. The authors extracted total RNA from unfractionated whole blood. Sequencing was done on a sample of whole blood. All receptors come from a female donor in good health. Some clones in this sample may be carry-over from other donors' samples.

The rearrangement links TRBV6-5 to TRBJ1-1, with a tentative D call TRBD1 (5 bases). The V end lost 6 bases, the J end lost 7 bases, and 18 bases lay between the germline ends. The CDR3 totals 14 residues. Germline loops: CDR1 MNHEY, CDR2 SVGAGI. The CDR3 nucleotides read TGTGCCAGCAGGGGCCCGGGGGGTGTAGTTGAAGCTTTCTTT. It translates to CASRGPGGVVEAFF.

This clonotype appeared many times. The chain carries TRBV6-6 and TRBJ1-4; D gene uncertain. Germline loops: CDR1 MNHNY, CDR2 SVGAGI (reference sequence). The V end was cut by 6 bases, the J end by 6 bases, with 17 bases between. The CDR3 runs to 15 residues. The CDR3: CASRTPKASDEKLFF. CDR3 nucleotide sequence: TGTGCCAGCAGAACCCCGAAGGCCTCTGATGAAAAACTGTTTTTT.